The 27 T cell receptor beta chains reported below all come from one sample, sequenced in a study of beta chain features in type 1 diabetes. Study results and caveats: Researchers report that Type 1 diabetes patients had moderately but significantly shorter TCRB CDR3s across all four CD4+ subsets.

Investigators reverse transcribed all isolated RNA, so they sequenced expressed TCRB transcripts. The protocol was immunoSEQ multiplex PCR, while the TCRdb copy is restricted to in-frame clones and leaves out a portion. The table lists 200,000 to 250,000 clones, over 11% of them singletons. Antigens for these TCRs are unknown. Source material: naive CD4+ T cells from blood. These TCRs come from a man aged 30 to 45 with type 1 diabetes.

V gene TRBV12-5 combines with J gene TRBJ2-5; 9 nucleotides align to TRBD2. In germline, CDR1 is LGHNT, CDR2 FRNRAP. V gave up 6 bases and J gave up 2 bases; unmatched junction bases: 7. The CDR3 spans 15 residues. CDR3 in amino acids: CASGLSGSLQETQYF. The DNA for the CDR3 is TGTGCTAGTGGCCTTAGCGGGAGTTTACAAGAGACCCAGTACTTC. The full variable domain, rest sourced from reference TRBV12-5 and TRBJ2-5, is DARVTQTPRHKVTEMGQEVTMRCQPILGHNTVFWYRQTMMQGLELLAYFRNRAPLDDSGMPKDRFSAEMPDATLATLKIQPSEPRDSAVYFCASGLSGSLQETQYFGPGTRLLVL.

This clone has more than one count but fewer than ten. CDR3 sequence reads: CSVDAGGYEQYF. DNA of the CDR3: TGCAGCGTAGATGCAGGGGGATACGAGCAGTACTTC. The chain carries TRBV29-1 and TRBJ2-7; TRBD1 agrees at 7 bases. The germline gives CDR1 SQVTM, CDR2 ANQGSEA. J was trimmed by 4 bases and V by 6 bases; bases with no gene match: 6. The CDR3 length is 12 residues.

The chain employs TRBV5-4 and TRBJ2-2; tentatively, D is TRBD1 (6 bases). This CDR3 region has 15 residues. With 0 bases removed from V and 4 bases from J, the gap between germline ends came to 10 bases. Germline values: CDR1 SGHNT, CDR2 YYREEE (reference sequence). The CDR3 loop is CASSLEQGGTGELFF. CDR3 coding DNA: TGTGCCAGCAGCTTGGAACAGGGCGGCACCGGGGAGCTGTTTTTT.

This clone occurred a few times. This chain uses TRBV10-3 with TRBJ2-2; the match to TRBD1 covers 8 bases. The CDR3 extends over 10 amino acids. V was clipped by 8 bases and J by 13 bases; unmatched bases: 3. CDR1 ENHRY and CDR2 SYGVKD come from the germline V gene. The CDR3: CAIGQGGLFF. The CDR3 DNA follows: TGTGCCATCGGACAGGGCGGGCTGTTTTTT.

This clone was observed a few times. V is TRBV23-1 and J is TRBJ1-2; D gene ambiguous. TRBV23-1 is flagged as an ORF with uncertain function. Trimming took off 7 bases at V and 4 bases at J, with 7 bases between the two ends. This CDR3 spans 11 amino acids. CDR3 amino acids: CASKEVYGYTF. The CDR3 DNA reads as TGCGCCAGCAAAGAGGTCTATGGCTACACCTTC.

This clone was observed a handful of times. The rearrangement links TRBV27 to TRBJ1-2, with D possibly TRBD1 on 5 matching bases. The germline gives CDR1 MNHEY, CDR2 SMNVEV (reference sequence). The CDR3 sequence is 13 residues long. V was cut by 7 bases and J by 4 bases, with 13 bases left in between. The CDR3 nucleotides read TGTGCCAGCACTCCCTCGGGGGGCTATGGCTACACCTTC. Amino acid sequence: CASTPSGGYGYTF.

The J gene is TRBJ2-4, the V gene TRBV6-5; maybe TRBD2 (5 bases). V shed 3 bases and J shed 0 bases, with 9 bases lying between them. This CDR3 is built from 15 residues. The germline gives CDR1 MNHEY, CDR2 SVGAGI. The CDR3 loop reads CASSYSGKAKNIQYF. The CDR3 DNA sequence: TGTGCCAGCAGTTATTCCGGGAAAGCCAAAAACATTCAGTACTTC.

This CDR3 reads CASSRRGETQYF. CDR3 coding DNA: TGTGCCAGCTCGCGACGGGGAGAGACCCAGTACTTC. The chain is built from TRBV18 and TRBJ2-5; D is possibly TRBD2 (5 bases). There are 12 residues in the CDR3. V was cut by 6 bases and J by 4 bases, with 9 bases left in between. CDR1 is KGHSH and CDR2 is LQKENI in the germline V gene.

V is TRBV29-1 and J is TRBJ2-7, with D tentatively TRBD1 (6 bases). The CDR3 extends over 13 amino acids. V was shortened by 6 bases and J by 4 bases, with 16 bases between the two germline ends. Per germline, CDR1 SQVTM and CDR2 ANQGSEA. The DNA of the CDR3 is TGCAGCGTGGAAACAGGGAAAGGGTACGAGCAGTACTTC. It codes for CSVETGKGYEQYF.

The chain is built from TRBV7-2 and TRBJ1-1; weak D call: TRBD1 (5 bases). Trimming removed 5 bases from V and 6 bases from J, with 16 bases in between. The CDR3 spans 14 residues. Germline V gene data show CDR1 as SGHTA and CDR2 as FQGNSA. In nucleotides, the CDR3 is TGTGCCAGCAGCACAGTCGGGGGGTCCCCTGAAGCTTTCTTT. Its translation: CASSTVGGSPEAFF.

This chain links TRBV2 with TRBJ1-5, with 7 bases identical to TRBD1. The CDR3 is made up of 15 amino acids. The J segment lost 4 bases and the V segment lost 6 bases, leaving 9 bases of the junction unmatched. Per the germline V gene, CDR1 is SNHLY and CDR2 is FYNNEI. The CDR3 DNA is TGTGCCAGCAGCCCCACAGGGGACCCTAATCAGCCCCAGCATTTT. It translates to CASSPTGDPNQPQHF.

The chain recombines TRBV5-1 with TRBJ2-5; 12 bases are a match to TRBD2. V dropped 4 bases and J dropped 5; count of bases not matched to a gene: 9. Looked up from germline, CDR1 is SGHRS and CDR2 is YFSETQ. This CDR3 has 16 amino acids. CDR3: CASSPPSGTSGETQYF. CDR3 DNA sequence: TGCGCCAGCAGCCCTCCTTCCGGGACTAGCGGGGAGACCCAGTACTTC.

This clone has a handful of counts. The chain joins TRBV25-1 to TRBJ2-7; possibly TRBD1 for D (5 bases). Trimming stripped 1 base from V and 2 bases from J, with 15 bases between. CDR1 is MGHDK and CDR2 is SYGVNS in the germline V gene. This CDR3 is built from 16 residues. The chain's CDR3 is CASSESGRARTYEQYF. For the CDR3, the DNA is TGTGCCAGCAGTGAATCGGGCAGGGCCAGGACCTACGAGCAGTACTTC.

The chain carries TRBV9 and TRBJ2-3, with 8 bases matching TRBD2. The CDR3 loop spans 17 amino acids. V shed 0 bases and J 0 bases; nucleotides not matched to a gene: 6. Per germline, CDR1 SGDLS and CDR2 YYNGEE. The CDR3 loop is CASSVAEASGSTDTQYF. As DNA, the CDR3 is TGTGCCAGCAGCGTAGCTGAGGCTAGCGGGAGCACAGATACGCAGTATTTT. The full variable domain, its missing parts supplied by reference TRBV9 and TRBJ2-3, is DSGVTQTPKHLITATGQRVTLRCSPRSGDLSVYWYQQSLDQGLQFLIQYYNGEERAKGNILERFSAQQFPDLHSELNLSSLELGDSALYFCASSVAEASGSTDTQYFGPGTRLTVL.

DNA of the CDR3: TGTGCCAGTAGAGACAGGGGAGGCTATGGCTACACCTTC. This translates into CASRDRGGYGYTF. The rearrangement links TRBV19 to TRBJ1-2, with 8 nucleotides matching TRBD1. V was clipped by 6 bases and J by 4 bases; unmatched bases: 4. Germline V gene lookup returns CDR1 LNHDA and CDR2 SQIVND (reference sequence). The CDR3 is 13 residues long. Combining the CDR3 with reference TRBV19 and TRBJ1-2 gives the whole variable domain DGGITQSPKYLFRKEGQNVTLSCEQNLNHDAMYWYRQDPGQGLRLIYYSQIVNDFQKGDIAEGYSVSREKKESFPLTVTSAQKNPTAFYLCASRDRGGYGYTFGSGTRLTVV.

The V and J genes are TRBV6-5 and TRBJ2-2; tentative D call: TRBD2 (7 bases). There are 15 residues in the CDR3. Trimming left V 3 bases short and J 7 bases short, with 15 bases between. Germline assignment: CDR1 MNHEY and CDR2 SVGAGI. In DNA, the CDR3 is TGTGCCAGCAGTTATGGGGGGGCCCGGCACGGGGAGCTGTTTTTT. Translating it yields CASSYGGARHGELFF.

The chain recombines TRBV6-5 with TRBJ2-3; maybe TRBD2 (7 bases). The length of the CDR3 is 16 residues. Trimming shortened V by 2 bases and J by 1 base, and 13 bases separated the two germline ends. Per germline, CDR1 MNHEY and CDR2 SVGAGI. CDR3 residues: CASSYGAGARTDTQYF. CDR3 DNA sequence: TGTGCCAGCAGTTACGGGGCGGGGGCCCGCACAGATACGCAGTATTTT.

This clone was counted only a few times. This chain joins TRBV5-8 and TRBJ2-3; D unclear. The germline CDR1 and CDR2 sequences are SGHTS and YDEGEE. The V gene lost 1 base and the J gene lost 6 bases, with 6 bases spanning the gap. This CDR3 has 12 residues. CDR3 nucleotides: TGTGCCAGCAGCTTGCTAACCGATACGCAGTATTTT. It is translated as CASSLLTDTQYF.

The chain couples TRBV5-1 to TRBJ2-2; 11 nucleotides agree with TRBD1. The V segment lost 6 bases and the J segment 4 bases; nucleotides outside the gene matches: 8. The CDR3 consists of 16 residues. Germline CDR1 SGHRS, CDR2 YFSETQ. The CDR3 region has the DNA TGCGCCAGCATTCCAGGACAGGGGGCGCCCACCGGGGAGCTGTTTTTT. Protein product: CASIPGQGAPTGELFF.

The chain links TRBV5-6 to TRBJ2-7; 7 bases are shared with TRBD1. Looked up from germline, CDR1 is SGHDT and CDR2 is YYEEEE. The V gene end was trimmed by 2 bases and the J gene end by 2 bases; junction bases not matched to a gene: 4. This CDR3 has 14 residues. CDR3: CASSFDRAPYEQYF. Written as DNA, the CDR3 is TGTGCCAGCAGCTTCGACAGGGCTCCCTACGAGCAGTACTTC.

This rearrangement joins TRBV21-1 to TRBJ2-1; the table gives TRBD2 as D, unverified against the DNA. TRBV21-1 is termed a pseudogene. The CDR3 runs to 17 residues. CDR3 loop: CASSNATPGKSCNEQFF. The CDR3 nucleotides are TGTGCCAGCAGCAACGCCACCCCCGGGAAGTCCTGTAATGAGCAGTTCTTC.

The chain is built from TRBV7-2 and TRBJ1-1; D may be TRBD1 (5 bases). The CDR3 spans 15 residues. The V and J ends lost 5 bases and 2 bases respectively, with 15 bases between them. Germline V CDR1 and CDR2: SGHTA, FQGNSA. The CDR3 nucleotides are TGTGCCAGCAGCCCAGGATTGACAGCTAACACTGAAGCTTTCTTT. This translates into CASSPGLTANTEAFF. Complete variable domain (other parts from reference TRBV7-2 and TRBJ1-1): GAGVSQSPSNKVTEKGKDVELRCDPISGHTALYWYRQSLGQGLEFLIYFQGNSAPDKSGLPSDRFSAERTGGSVSTLTIQRTQQEDSAVYLCASSPGLTANTEAFFGQGTRLTVV.

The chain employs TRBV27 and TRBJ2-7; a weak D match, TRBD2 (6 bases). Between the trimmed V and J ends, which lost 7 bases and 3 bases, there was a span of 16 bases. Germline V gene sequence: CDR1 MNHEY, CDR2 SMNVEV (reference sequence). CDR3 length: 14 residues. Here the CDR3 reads CASTLNGRNYEQYF. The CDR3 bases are TGTGCCAGCACCCTGAACGGGAGAAACTACGAGCAGTACTTC.

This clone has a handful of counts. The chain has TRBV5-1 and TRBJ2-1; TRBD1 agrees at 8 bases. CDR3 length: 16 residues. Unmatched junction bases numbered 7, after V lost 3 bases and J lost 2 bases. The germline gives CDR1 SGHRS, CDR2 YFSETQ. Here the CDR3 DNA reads TGCGCCAGCAGCTGGAACACAGGGGGACCCTACAATGAGCAGTTCTTC. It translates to CASSWNTGGPYNEQFF.

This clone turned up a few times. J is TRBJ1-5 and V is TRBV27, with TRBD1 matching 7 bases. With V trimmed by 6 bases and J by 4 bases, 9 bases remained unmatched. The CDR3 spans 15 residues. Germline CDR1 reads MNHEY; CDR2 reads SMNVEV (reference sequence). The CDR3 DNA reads TGTGCCAGCAGCCCGACAGGGTACGGTAATCAGCCCCAGCATTTT. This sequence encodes CASSPTGYGNQPQHF.

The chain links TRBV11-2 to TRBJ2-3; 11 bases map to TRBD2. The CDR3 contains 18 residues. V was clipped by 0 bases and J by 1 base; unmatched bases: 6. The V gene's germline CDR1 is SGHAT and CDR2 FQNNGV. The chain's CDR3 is CASSLELAGAFGTDTQYF. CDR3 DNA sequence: TGTGCCAGCAGCTTAGAACTAGCGGGGGCTTTCGGCACAGATACGCAGTATTTT.

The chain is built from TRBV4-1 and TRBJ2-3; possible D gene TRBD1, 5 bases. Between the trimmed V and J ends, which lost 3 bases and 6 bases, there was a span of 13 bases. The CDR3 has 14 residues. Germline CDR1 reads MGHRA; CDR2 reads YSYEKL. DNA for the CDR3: TGCGCCAGCAGCCACCCTGGGGCTAAGGATACGCAGTATTTT. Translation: CASSHPGAKDTQYF.